What follows are 32 T cell receptor beta chains derived from one specimen sequenced in a study of blood T cell repertoires in COVID-19. TCRdb's copy holds only in-frame clones and misses some; the assay was immunoSEQ multiplex PCR. The table records about 7,000 clones, approximately 86% of them present only once. The sequencing sample was made of peripheral blood. Receptors were obtained from a human donor in a cohort sampled during active COVID-19.

The gene calls are TRBV6-2 or TRBV6-3 and TRBJ2-5; tentative D call: TRBD1 (5 bases). Germline CDR1 MNHEY, CDR2 SVGEGT. V gave up 5 bases and J gave up 5 bases, with 15 bases separating them. The CDR3 extends over 14 amino acids. CDR3 protein: CASSLRGMGETQYF. CDR3 nucleotides: TGTGCCAGCAGTCTAAGGGGTATGGGGGAGACCCAGTACTTC.

On this clone: This CDR3 is missing its conserved last phenylalanine or tryptophan, likely due to a read error. The DNA is omitted, as the CDR3 cannot be located on it reliably, and the CDR3 follows TCRdb's listing. J is TRBJ2-3 and V is TRBV5-1; the DNA was not used to check the table's D call, TRBD2. The germline gives CDR1 SGHRS, CDR2 YFSETQ. The CDR3 totals 13 residues, both ends included. CDR3: CASSLDWREGLSV.

The chain combines TRBV5-1 with TRBJ1-1; TRBD1 matches 7 bases. The CDR3 sequence is 16 residues long. Germline CDR1 is SGHRS and CDR2 is YFSETQ. V was pared by 0 bases and J by 1 base, with 6 bases of the junction left unmatched. The CDR3 DNA sequence: TGCGCCAGCAGCTTGGGTCGGACAGGAACGAACACTGAAGCTTTCTTT. Protein sequence: CASSLGRTGTNTEAFF.

The DNA for the CDR3 is TGTGCCAGCAGCCGCGGGACTAGCGGGTTTCGTGAGCAGTTCTTC. Residues: CASSRGTSGFREQFF. This chain uses TRBV7-9 with TRBJ2-1; 12 positions agree with TRBD2. The CDR3 loop spans 15 amino acids. Trimming removed 5 bases from V and 9 bases from J; junction bases left unmatched: 8. Germline V lookup: CDR1 SEHNR, CDR2 FQNEAQ (reference sequence).

The V gene is TRBV5-1, the J gene TRBJ1-3; tentatively, D is TRBD1 (5 bases). The V end was cut by 0 bases, the J end by 4 bases, with 8 bases between. The germline CDR1 and CDR2 sequences are SGHRS and YFSETQ. The CDR3 is 14 residues long. The CDR3 region is CASSLAGYGNTIYF. CDR3 nucleotides: TGCGCCAGCAGCTTGGCAGGGTACGGAAACACCATATATTTT.

This chain joins TRBV3-1 (or the pseudogene TRBV3-2) and TRBJ2-3; possible D gene TRBD2, 5 bases. V was clipped by 2 bases and J by 4 bases, with 10 bases between them. The CDR3 length is 14 residues. Germline-derived CDR1 and CDR2 are LGHDT and YNNKEL (reference sequence). This chain's CDR3 is CASSQSGWADTQYF. The CDR3 region has the DNA TGTGCCAGCAGCCAAAGCGGATGGGCAGATACGCAGTATTTT.

A single count supports this clone. The chain couples TRBV9 to TRBJ2-7; D gene ambiguous. The CDR3 runs 12 residues. Germline loops: CDR1 SGDLS, CDR2 YYNGEE. The V end was cut by 7 bases, the J end by 3 bases, with 11 bases between. CDR3 sequence: CASAQIGYEQYF. The CDR3 DNA follows: TGTGCCAGCGCACAGATCGGCTACGAGCAGTACTTC.

This rearrangement joins TRBV27 to TRBJ2-7, with 12 nucleotides matching TRBD1. V was pared by 0 bases and J by 3 bases, with 6 bases of the junction left unmatched. The CDR3 runs to 17 residues. Germline V gene sequence: CDR1 MNHEY, CDR2 SMNVEV (reference sequence). CDR3 residues: CASSLSTGDRGLYEQYF. The CDR3 DNA reads TGTGCCAGCAGTTTATCCACGGGGGACAGGGGGCTCTACGAGCAGTACTTC.

The chain employs TRBV11-2 and TRBJ2-7; the D gene is possibly TRBD1 (5 bases). This CDR3 spans 17 amino acids. Germline loops: CDR1 SGHAT, CDR2 FQNNGV. Trimming took off 0 bases at V and 4 bases at J, with 19 bases between the two ends. CDR3 in DNA: TGTGCCAGCAGCTTAGATTCTGGCAGGGATTTTAGATACGAGCAGTACTTC. It codes for CASSLDSGRDFRYEQYF.

This chain joins TRBV18 and TRBJ2-5; D not certain. V gave up 6 bases and J gave up 3 bases, with 8 bases separating them. The CDR3 runs 12 residues. Germline CDR1 is KGHSH and CDR2 is LQKENI. The CDR3: CASSPNKETQYF. CDR3 DNA sequence: TGTGCCAGCTCGCCAAATAAAGAGACCCAGTACTTC.

The chain employs TRBV7-9 and TRBJ1-1, with TRBD1 matching over 7 bases. The germline CDR1 and CDR2 sequences are SEHNR and FQNEAQ (reference sequence). The CDR3 sequence is 14 residues long. V shed 1 base and J 6 bases; nucleotides not matched to a gene: 5. The CDR3 region is CASSLGATGAEAFF. The CDR3 nucleotides are TGTGCCAGCAGCTTAGGGGCCACAGGGGCTGAAGCTTTCTTT.

The chain carries TRBV18 and TRBJ1-5; TRBD1 agrees at 8 bases. V shed 3 bases, J shed 4 bases, and the junction held 2 bases outside the gene matches. CDR1 is KGHSH and CDR2 is LQKENI in the germline V gene. This CDR3 contains 14 residues. For the CDR3, the DNA is TGTGCCAGCTCACCTGGACAGGGAAATCAGCCCCAGCATTTT. Translation: CASSPGQGNQPQHF.

This chain joins TRBV10-3 and TRBJ1-1; 7 bases match TRBD1. The CDR3 runs to 15 residues. V trimming: 2 bases; J trimming: 3 bases; junction bases outside the gene matches: 6. The germline CDR1 and CDR2 sequences are ENHRY and SYGVKD. The CDR3 is CAISEAPGTDTEAFF. DNA for the CDR3: TGTGCCATCAGTGAGGCCCCCGGGACAGACACTGAAGCTTTCTTT.

The V call is TRBV18, the J call TRBJ1-1; 7 bases agree with TRBD1. The CDR3 length is 14 residues. J gave up 4 bases and V 4 bases, and 6 bases lay outside the gene matches. Germline assignment: CDR1 KGHSH and CDR2 LQKENI. The DNA of the CDR3 is TGTGCCAGCTCACGAGACAGGGAAAGCACTGAAGCTTTCTTT. Its protein product is CASSRDRESTEAFF.

This sequence joins TRBV18 and TRBJ2-3; TRBD2 aligns across 10 bases. Unmatched junction bases numbered 15, after V lost 5 bases and J lost 4 bases. Looked up from germline, CDR1 is KGHSH and CDR2 is LQKENI. There are 18 residues in the CDR3. The CDR3 is CASSTSPGAGGRADTQYF. DNA for the CDR3: TGTGCCAGCTCAACCTCCCCGGGAGCGGGGGGGCGGGCAGATACGCAGTATTTT.

This sequence joins TRBV6-5 and TRBJ2-7; D is perhaps TRBD1 (7 bases). The germline gives CDR1 MNHEY, CDR2 SVGAGI. Trimming pared 6 bases from V and 0 bases from J, leaving 15 bases between. This CDR3 comprises 15 residues. CDR3 sequence reads: CASRVNRGGSYEQYF. The CDR3 DNA is TGTGCCAGCAGGGTAAACAGGGGAGGCTCCTACGAGCAGTACTTC.

The rearrangement joins TRBV18 to TRBJ2-2, with TRBD1 identical over 7 bases. Trimming at V came to 0 bases and at J to 1 base, leaving 2 bases not matched to a gene. This CDR3 has 16 residues. Germline CDR1 KGHSH, CDR2 LQKENI. For the CDR3, the DNA is TGTGCCAGCTCACCACCGACAGGGCGGAACACCGGGGAGCTGTTTTTT. Translation: CASSPPTGRNTGELFF.

A single count supports this clone. The genes are TRBV4-1 and TRBJ2-5; 7 bases align to TRBD1. Per the germline V gene, CDR1 is MGHRA and CDR2 is YSYEKL. The length of the CDR3 is 13 residues. The J segment lost 2 bases and the V segment lost 3 bases, leaving 0 bases of the junction unmatched. Here the CDR3 DNA reads TGCGCCAGCAGCCAGGGACAGCAAGAGACCCAGTACTTC. Protein sequence: CASSQGQQETQYF.

The chain is built from TRBV4-2 and TRBJ1-5, with TRBD1 matching over 7 bases. This CDR3 comprises 16 residues. Germline loops: CDR1 LGHNA, CDR2 YNFKEQ. V was clipped by 3 bases and J by 6 bases; unmatched bases: 11. The CDR3 DNA sequence: TGTGCCAGCAGCCACGGAGGACAGGCTCGGGGTCAGCCCCAGCATTTT. This gives the protein CASSHGGQARGQPQHF.

This clone has a single count. V and J are TRBV7-9 and TRBJ2-2, with D hard to call. Germline-derived CDR1 and CDR2 are SEHNR and FQNEAQ (reference sequence). V lost 4 bases to trimming and J lost 3 bases, with 9 bases between them. This CDR3 has 14 amino acids. In DNA form, the CDR3 reads TGTGCCAGCAGCTCGGTTGTGGACACCGGGGAGCTGTTTTTT. It yields the protein CASSSVVDTGELFF.

The chain has TRBV19 and TRBJ2-1; D perhaps matches TRBD1 (5 bases). The V end was cut by 6 bases, the J end by 0 bases, with 15 bases between. The CDR3 has 16 residues. Germline-derived CDR1 and CDR2 are LNHDA and SQIVND (reference sequence). The CDR3 sequence is CASRGRRRDSYNEQFF. The CDR3 bases are TGTGCCAGTAGGGGGCGCCGAAGAGACTCCTACAATGAGCAGTTCTTC.

V and J are TRBV18 and TRBJ2-7, with D perhaps TRBD2 (6 bases). The germline V and J ends were trimmed by 1 base and 2 bases, with 12 bases remaining between them. The germline gives CDR1 KGHSH, CDR2 LQKENI. The CDR3 spans 15 residues. In DNA form, the CDR3 reads TGTGCCAGCTCACCACAATGGGAGGATACCTACGAGCAGTACTTC. Amino acids: CASSPQWEDTYEQYF.

The V call is TRBV9, the J call TRBJ1-2, with 8 bases fitting TRBD1. The CDR3 spans 13 residues. Germline CDR1 SGDLS, CDR2 YYNGEE. The trim removed 3 bases at V and 4 bases at J, leaving 2 bases unmatched. For the CDR3, the DNA is TGTGCCAGCAGCGAGACAGGGGCCTATGGCTACACCTTC. Its translation: CASSETGAYGYTF.

This clone is termed medium-sized. The CDR3 coding sequence is TGTGCCAGCAGCTCTTCAGGGCCGGAGGGCTACACCTTC. This gives the protein CASSSSGPEGYTF. J is TRBJ1-2 and V is TRBV7-9; the D gene is possibly TRBD1 (5 bases). CDR3 length: 13 amino acids. V was pared by 4 bases and J by 8 bases, with 14 bases between. Germline CDR1 reads SEHNR; CDR2 reads FQNEAQ (reference sequence).

The chain combines TRBV10-3 with TRBJ1-1; 7 positions agree with TRBD1. Germline values: CDR1 ENHRY, CDR2 SYGVKD. The ends lost 6 bases at V and 3 bases at J; junction bases unmatched: 10. The CDR3 contains 15 residues. CDR3 sequence: CAISQTGNEDTEAFF. The CDR3 coding sequence is TGTGCCATCAGCCAGACAGGGAATGAGGACACTGAAGCTTTCTTT.

This clone has a single count. The chain has TRBV6-5 and TRBJ2-1; the match to TRBD2 covers 7 bases. V shed 6 bases and J 11 bases; nucleotides not matched to a gene: 10. CDR1 and CDR2 from the germline V gene are MNHEY and SVGAGI. The CDR3 loop spans 13 amino acids. This CDR3 is CASSLFTLAQQFF. The CDR3 DNA sequence: TGTGCCAGCAGCCTTTTTACACTAGCGCAGCAGTTCTTC.

This clone appeared a single time. The genes are TRBV7-2 and TRBJ2-5; perhaps TRBD2 as D (6 bases). This CDR3 contains 14 residues. The ends were cut back, 7 bases at V and 7 bases at J, with 19 bases in the middle. Germline loops: CDR1 SGHTA, CDR2 FQGNSA. The CDR3 region has the DNA TGTGCCAGCACGCCCCGGAGGGCCGAGGCGACCCAGTACTTC. Translated, it gives CASTPRRAEATQYF.

The J gene is TRBJ2-7, the V gene TRBV7-8, with TRBD2 identical over 8 bases. The CDR3 sequence is 13 residues long. V lost 1 base to trimming and J lost 9 bases; unmatched junction nucleotides: 5. The germline V gene encodes CDR1 SGHVS and CDR2 FQNEAQ. The CDR3, as DNA: TGTGCCAGCAGCTTAGGGCGGGGGGCCTCGCAGTACTTC. This codes for CASSLGRGASQYF.

The chain combines TRBV25-1 with TRBJ2-7; D not resolved. V lost 3 bases and J lost 3, with 15 bases in between. Germline V gene lookup returns CDR1 MGHDK and CDR2 SYGVNS. This CDR3 spans 15 amino acids. Here the CDR3 reads CASSDPTAGDYEQYF. DNA of the CDR3: TGTGCCAGCAGTGACCCGACGGCAGGTGACTACGAGCAGTACTTC.

The chain is built from TRBV12-3 or TRBV12-4 and TRBJ2-7; 7 positions match TRBD2. Trimming cost V 7 bases and J 3 bases; bases outside gene matches: 6. The CDR3 sequence is 13 residues long. In nucleotides, the CDR3 is TGTGCCAGCACCAAGAGCGGGGTCTACGAGCAGTACTTC. It translates to CASTKSGVYEQYF.

This chain uses TRBV19 with TRBJ2-2, with 7 bases aligning to TRBD1. CDR3 length: 17 residues. The germline gives CDR1 LNHDA, CDR2 SQIVND (reference sequence). V was pared by 9 bases and J by 5 bases, with 18 bases of the junction left unmatched. CDR3 coding DNA: TGTGCCAGCGATCAAGAGACAGGGAGCGCGAGGACCGGGGAGCTGTTTTTT. This translates into CASDQETGSARTGELFF.

Points on this clone: A read error may account for a junction end that differs from germline. This rearrangement joins TRBV14 to TRBJ2-2, with D maybe TRBD2 (5 bases). The CDR3 sequence is 12 residues long. The germline V gene has CDR1 SGHDN and CDR2 FVKESK. The CDR3: CASSPQHRGAVF. For the CDR3, the DNA is TGTGCCAGCAGCCCCCAACACCGGGGAGCTGTTTTT.